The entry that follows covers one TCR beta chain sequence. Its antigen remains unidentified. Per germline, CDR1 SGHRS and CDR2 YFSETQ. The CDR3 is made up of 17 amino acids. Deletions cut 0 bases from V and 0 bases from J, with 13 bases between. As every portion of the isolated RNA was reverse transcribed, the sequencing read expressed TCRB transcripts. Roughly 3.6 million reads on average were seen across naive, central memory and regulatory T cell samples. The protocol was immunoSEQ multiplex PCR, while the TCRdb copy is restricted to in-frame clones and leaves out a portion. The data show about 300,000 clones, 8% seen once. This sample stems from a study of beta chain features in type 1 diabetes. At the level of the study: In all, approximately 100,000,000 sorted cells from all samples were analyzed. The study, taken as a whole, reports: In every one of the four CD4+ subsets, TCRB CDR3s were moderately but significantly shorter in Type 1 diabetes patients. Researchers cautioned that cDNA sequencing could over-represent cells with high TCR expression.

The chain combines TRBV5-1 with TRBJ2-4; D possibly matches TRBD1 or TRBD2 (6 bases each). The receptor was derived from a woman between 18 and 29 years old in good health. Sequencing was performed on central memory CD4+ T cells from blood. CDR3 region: CASSLGGTILAKNIQYF. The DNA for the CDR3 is TGCGCCAGCAGCTTGGGCGGGACAATCTTAGCCAAAAACATTCAGTACTTC.